The clone carrying this T cell receptor (beta chain) was seen only a few times. In the study's own analysis: Estimates of nucleated cell counts were drawn from the amplification of reference gene primers. TCRdb keeps only in-frame clones here, not all; method: immunoSEQ multiplex PCR. V, J and clone size derive from that table, while D and trimming were established from the DNA sequence. The table includes roughly 190,000 clones, more than 60% detected once. The trim removed 3 bases at V and 5 bases at J, leaving 5 bases unmatched. This CDR3 comprises 14 residues. CDR1 is SGHTA, CDR2 FQGNSA, per germline. The record originates from a study of blood T cell repertoires in COVID-19. Study context: Sample material is recorded as cDNA or gDNA derived from T cells, B-cell-depleted T cells, or PBMCs.

The sample consisted of peripheral blood. The V gene is TRBV7-2, the J gene TRBJ1-1, with TRBD1 identical over 8 bases. The clonotype originates from a woman in her forties or fifties with acute or convalescent COVID-19. CDR3 sequence reads: CASSFQGALTEAFF. The CDR3 bases are TGTGCCAGCAGCTTTCAGGGGGCGCTTACTGAAGCTTTCTTT.